This T cell receptor beta chain was recovered during a study of blood T cells in healthy people across ages. Findings of the study overall: Long-lived donors had more naive CD4+ cells and higher diversity than aged donors.

With regard to this clonotype: Its antigen is still unknown.

Trimming shortened V by 5 bases and J by 0 bases, and 10 bases separated the two germline ends. This CDR3 is built from 15 residues. PCR was performed a second time for about 6 to 12 cycles using a sample-barcoded 5' primer and a J-beta primer mix. TCRdb processed the 5' RACE reads anew with MiXCR; each CDR3 protein has one entry. In the table there are about 780,000 distinct CDR3 sequences, 20% to 30% of which are singletons. This same sample was also part of a study on T cells of mothers and their children. From that report: Healthy Caucasian mothers, a few in number, and their six children were the donors. M1S, a second-PCR primer, added sample barcodes and 2-4 random nucleotides.

The rearrangement uses TRBV12-3 or TRBV12-4 and TRBJ1-4; D remains ambiguous. The receptor's source is a boy aged 5-17 years in good health. The sequencing input was blood. As DNA, the CDR3 is TGTGCCAGCAGTGCAGACGGTACAACTAATGAAAAACTGTTTTTT. Translation gives CASSADGTTNEKLFF.